This TCR beta chain originates from a study of blood T cells in healthy people across ages. Then a second PCR, running roughly 7 to 11 cycles, was carried out with a sample-barcoded 5' primer and a J-beta primer mix. TCRdb re-analysed the 5' RACE reads in MiXCR, keeping a single row per CDR3 protein. The repertoire holds 790,000 or so distinct CDR3 sequences, with 35% to 60% as singletons. CDR1 KGHDR and CDR2 SFDVKD come from the germline V gene. V lost 4 bases to trimming and J lost 9 bases, with 15 bases between them. The CDR3 runs to 14 residues. V is TRBV24-1 and J is TRBJ2-1; D possibly matches TRBD1 or TRBD2 (5 bases each). The sample consisted of blood. The clonotype was recovered from an elderly man in good health. CDR3 amino acids: CATSDPKKRGEQFF. CDR3 sequence (DNA): TGTGCCACCAGTGACCCCAAAAAGAGGGGTGAGCAGTTCTTC.